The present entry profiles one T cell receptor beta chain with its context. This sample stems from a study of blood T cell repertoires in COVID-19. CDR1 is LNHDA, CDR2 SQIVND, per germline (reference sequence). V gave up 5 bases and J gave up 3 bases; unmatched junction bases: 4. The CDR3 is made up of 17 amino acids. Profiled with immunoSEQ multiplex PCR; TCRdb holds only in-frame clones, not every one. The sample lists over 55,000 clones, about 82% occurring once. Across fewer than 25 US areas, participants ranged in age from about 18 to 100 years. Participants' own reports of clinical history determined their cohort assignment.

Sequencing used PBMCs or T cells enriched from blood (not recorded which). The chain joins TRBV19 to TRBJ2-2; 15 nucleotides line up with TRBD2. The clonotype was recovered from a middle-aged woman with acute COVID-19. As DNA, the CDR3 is TGTGCCAGTAGTCCGGGACTAGCGGGGGGATACACCGGGGAGCTGTTTTTT. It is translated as CASSPGLAGGYTGELFF.